These 5 T cell receptor beta chains share one sample of origin, sequenced in a study of identifying expanded T cells in peripheral blood. Assay: immunoSEQ multiplex PCR; the TCRdb copy retains only in-frame clones and omits some. The sample lists 100,000 to 150,000 clones; approximately 86% were seen once. The sequencing input was blood. These receptors were collected from a person between 18 and 75 years old in good health.

The rearrangement joins TRBV6-5 to TRBJ1-2, with 9 bases that match TRBD1. CDR3 length: 16 residues. The V segment lost 2 bases and the J segment 2 bases; nucleotides outside the gene matches: 6. CDR1 is MNHEY and CDR2 is SVGAGI in the germline V gene. DNA for the CDR3: TGTGCCAGCAGTTACGATTTGACAGGGGGGAACTATGGCTACACCTTC. Translating it yields CASSYDLTGGNYGYTF.

V usage is TRBV4-3 and J usage is TRBJ1-3; D is perhaps TRBD1 (5 bases). Germline V gene data show CDR1 as LGHNA and CDR2 as YSLEER. The CDR3 sequence is 16 residues long. Trimming took off 0 bases at V and 0 bases at J, with 9 bases between the two ends. This chain's CDR3 is CASSQEGGGSGNTIYF. DNA of the CDR3: TGCGCCAGCAGCCAAGAAGGCGGGGGCTCTGGAAACACCATATATTTT.

The CDR3 DNA sequence: TGTGCCAGCTCATCTTCGGACGGGGCAACTAATGAAAAACTGTTTTTT. It yields the protein CASSSSDGATNEKLFF. The chain is built from TRBV18 and TRBJ1-4; D is uncertain. The germline CDR1 and CDR2 sequences are KGHSH and LQKENI. Trimming removed 5 bases from V and 0 bases from J, with 13 bases in between. This CDR3 contains 16 residues.

The genes are TRBV11-2 and TRBJ2-7; 9 bases agree with TRBD1. The V gene end was trimmed by 0 bases and the J gene end by 7 bases; junction bases not matched to a gene: 7. CDR1 SGHAT and CDR2 FQNNGV come from the germline V gene. This CDR3 is built from 15 residues. The DNA of the CDR3 is TGTGCCAGCAGCTTAGATTACCTCGGGACAGGGGAGCAGTACTTC. It specifies CASSLDYLGTGEQYF.

This clone was picked up one time. The chain employs TRBV18 and TRBJ2-1, with D tentatively TRBD2 (5 bases). From germline, CDR1 is KGHSH and CDR2 LQKENI. Trimming removed 6 bases from V and 2 bases from J, with 17 bases in between. The CDR3 totals 16 residues. The CDR3 sequence is CASSPREGSPYNEQFF. In DNA, the CDR3 is TGTGCCAGCTCCCCGCGCGAGGGATCGCCCTACAATGAGCAGTTCTTC.